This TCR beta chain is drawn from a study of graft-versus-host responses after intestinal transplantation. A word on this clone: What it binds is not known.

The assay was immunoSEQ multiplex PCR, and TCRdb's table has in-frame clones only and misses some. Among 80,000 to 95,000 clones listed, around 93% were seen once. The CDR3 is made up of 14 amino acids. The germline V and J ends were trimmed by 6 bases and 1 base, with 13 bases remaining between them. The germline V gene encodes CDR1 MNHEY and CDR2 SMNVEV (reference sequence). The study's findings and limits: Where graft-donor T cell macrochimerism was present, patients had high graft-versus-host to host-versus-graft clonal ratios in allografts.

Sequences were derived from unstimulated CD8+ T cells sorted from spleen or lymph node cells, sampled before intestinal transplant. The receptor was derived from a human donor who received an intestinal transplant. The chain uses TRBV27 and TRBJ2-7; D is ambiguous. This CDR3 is CASSPRPNSYEQYF. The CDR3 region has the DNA TGTGCCAGCAGCCCGAGGCCGAATTCCTACGAGCAGTACTTC.